A selection of T cell receptor beta chains follows, all from one sample in a study of CD8 T cells in ankylosing spondylitis. One entry per CDR3 protein results from TCRdb running MiXCR on the 5' RACE reads. This sample yields a few hundred thousand distinct CDR3 sequences, of which around 18% are seen a single time; roughly 8% belongs to the top ten. Sequencing was carried out using blood, either unsorted or a sorted T cell fraction (not recorded which). These receptors all come from a male donor with ankylosing spondylitis or in good health (not recorded which). CDR3s include the opening cysteine and the closing phenylalanine or tryptophan. Each record gives: clone size, V gene, D gene, J gene, CDR3 DNA, CDR3 protein. The D gene is left open where the match is weak. Expanded clones are given a class, and other clones once, few, many or no size at all.

abundance: -; v_gene: TRBV28; d_gene: TRBD1; j_gene: TRBJ2-5; CDR3nt: TGTGCCAGCAGCAGACCGGGACAGGGTATGGAGACCCAGTACTTC; CDR3aa: CASSRPGQGMETQYF
abundance: -; v_gene: TRBV12-3/TRBV12-4; d_gene: -; j_gene: TRBJ2-2; CDR3nt: TGTGCCAGCAGTTCCGGCCTCAGCGGGACCGGGGAGCTGTTTTTT; CDR3aa: CASSSGLSGTGELFF
abundance: -; v_gene: TRBV10-3; d_gene: TRBD1; j_gene: TRBJ2-5; CDR3nt: TGTGCCATCAGTGACCGGACAGGGGCTCCAGAGACCCAGTACTTC; CDR3aa: CAISDRTGAPETQYF
abundance: -; v_gene: TRBV10-3; d_gene: -; j_gene: TRBJ2-1; CDR3nt: TGTGCCATCAGTGTTGGGGCCCTCTACAATGAGCAGTTCTTC; CDR3aa: CAISVGALYNEQFF
abundance: few; v_gene: TRBV20-1; d_gene: -; j_gene: TRBJ1-4; CDR3nt: TGCTCAGCATCCGGCAGTAATGAAAAACTGTTTTTT; CDR3aa: CSASGSNEKLFF
abundance: few; v_gene: TRBV20-1; d_gene: -; j_gene: TRBJ1-2; CDR3nt: TGCAGTGCACTATTCACTAACTATGGCTACACCTTC; CDR3aa: CSALFTNYGYTF
abundance: -; v_gene: TRBV19; d_gene: -; j_gene: TRBJ1-5; CDR3nt: TGTGCCAGTAGTAGAGACAGAAATCAGCCCCAGCATTTT; CDR3aa: CASSRDRNQPQHF
abundance: once; v_gene: TRBV4-1; d_gene: TRBD1; j_gene: TRBJ2-3; CDR3nt: TGCGCCAGCAGCCCCAGGACAGGGGGCACAGATACGCAGTATTTT; CDR3aa: CASSPRTGGTDTQYF
abundance: few; v_gene: TRBV20-1; d_gene: -; j_gene: TRBJ1-1; CDR3nt: TGCAGTGCTTTGACAGGCTCGAACACTGAAGCTTTCTTT; CDR3aa: CSALTGSNTEAFF
abundance: many; v_gene: TRBV12-3/TRBV12-4; d_gene: -; j_gene: TRBJ2-1; CDR3nt: TGTGCCAGCAGTTTGGGGACAGGGGGCAACGAATGGACTAGCGGGACGGATGAGCAGTTCTTC; CDR3aa: CASSLGTGGNEWTSGTDEQFF
abundance: -; v_gene: TRBV7-3; d_gene: -; j_gene: TRBJ2-3; CDR3nt: TGTGCCAGCAGCTTAACGGGTGCGGGTACGCAGTATTTT; CDR3aa: CASSLTGAGTQYF
abundance: -; v_gene: TRBV10-1; d_gene: -; j_gene: TRBJ2-5; CDR3nt: TGCGCCAGCAGTGAAAGGGCTGGATCGGAGACCCAGTACTTC; CDR3aa: CASSERAGSETQYF